Shown below are 22 T cell receptor beta chains from a single sample sequenced in a study of beta chain features in type 1 diabetes. Study-level results: Shortening that was moderate but significant affected the TCRB CDR3s of Type 1 diabetes patients in all four CD4+ subsets.

Investigators reverse transcribed all isolated RNA, so they sequenced expressed TCRB transcripts. TCRdb's table, derived via immunoSEQ multiplex PCR, lists solely in-frame clones and lacks some. The sample records some 170,000 clones, roughly 60% being singletons. No cognate antigen is known for these TCRs. The sample comprised naive CD4+ T cells from blood. These receptors were obtained from a man younger than 45 with type 1 diabetes.

This clone was observed once. The chain uses TRBV5-4 and TRBJ1-4, with TRBD1 matching over 11 bases. The CDR3 length is 17 residues. The V and J ends lost 3 bases and 3 bases, in that order; junction bases with no gene match: 7. CDR1 SGHNT and CDR2 YYREEE come from the germline V gene (reference sequence). CDR3 DNA: TGTGCCAGCAGCTCGTCCGGGACAGGGGGATCTAATGAAAAACTGTTTTTT. This codes for CASSSSGTGGSNEKLFF.

This clone was seen a few times. The genes are TRBV7-9 and TRBJ2-5; no reliable D call. CDR3 size: 14 residues. V was pared by 5 bases and J by 1 base, with 11 bases between. Germline V lookup: CDR1 SEHNR, CDR2 FQNEAQ (reference sequence). The CDR3 DNA reads TGTGCCAGCAGCCCCACCCTGGCCCAAGAGACCCAGTACTTC. Its protein is CASSPTLAQETQYF.

Regarding this clone: Other DNA variants within this sample encode the same CDR3. V and J are TRBV14 and TRBJ2-3; D is ambiguous. This CDR3 comprises 12 residues. V was trimmed by 0 bases and J by 6 bases, leaving 4 bases between them. Germline values: CDR1 SGHDN, CDR2 FVKESK. The CDR3 is CASSQDVDTQYF. As DNA, the CDR3 is TGTGCCAGCAGCCAAGATGTCGATACGCAGTATTTT.

V is TRBV30 and J is TRBJ2-3; TRBD1 aligns across 10 bases. This CDR3 is 15 amino acids long. Germline-derived CDR1 and CDR2 are GTSNPN and SVGIG (reference sequence). V lost 1 base, J lost 2 bases, and 3 bases stayed unmatched. The CDR3 DNA sequence: TGTGCCTGGAGTGGACAGGGGGCTTTCACAGATACGCAGTATTTT. It translates to CAWSGQGAFTDTQYF.

V is TRBV29-1 and J is TRBJ2-4, with D uncertain. The CDR3 is 12 amino acids. Germline CDR1 and CDR2: SQVTM and ANQGSEA. Trimming cost V 8 bases and J 8 bases, with 16 bases left between them. The CDR3 DNA sequence: TGCAGCTACACCCCGGGCGCGGACATTCAGTACTTC. Translating gives CSYTPGADIQYF.

This clone was detected only once. This chain uses TRBV15 with TRBJ2-1, with unresolved D. This CDR3 is 15 amino acids long. V gave up 0 bases and J gave up 5 bases, with 11 bases separating them. In germline, CDR1 is LNHNV, CDR2 YYDKDF (reference sequence). Here the CDR3 reads CATSRDLPRNNEQFF. The CDR3 coding sequence is TGTGCCACCAGCAGAGATCTCCCCCGAAACAATGAGCAGTTCTTC.

The V gene is TRBV18, the J gene TRBJ2-3; 11 nucleotides line up with TRBD2. CDR1 and CDR2 (germline): KGHSH, LQKENI. V dropped 5 bases and J dropped 5; count of bases not matched to a gene: 9. CDR3 length equals 16 residues. In nucleotides, the CDR3 is TGTGCCAGCTCAGCTCTAACTAGCGGGGGCGAAGATACGCAGTATTTT. It translates to CASSALTSGGEDTQYF.

The rearrangement joins TRBV2 to TRBJ2-4; D not resolved. CDR1 is SNHLY, CDR2 FYNNEI, per germline. This CDR3 has 11 residues. V was pared by 3 bases and J by 14 bases, with 11 bases between. The CDR3: CASSESVSKYF. The CDR3 DNA is TGTGCCAGCAGTGAGTCCGTCTCAAAGTACTTC.

This clone was recorded a few times. V and J are TRBV9 and TRBJ2-5; the match to TRBD2 covers 8 bases. Per germline, CDR1 SGDLS and CDR2 YYNGEE. The CDR3 covers 16 residues. Trimming at V came to 0 bases and at J to 5 bases, leaving 9 bases not matched to a gene. CDR3 residues: CASSVDGSGDRETQYF. CDR3 in DNA: TGTGCCAGCAGCGTAGATGGTAGCGGGGACCGTGAGACCCAGTACTTC. Full variable domain (missing parts from reference TRBV9 and TRBJ2-5): DSGVTQTPKHLITATGQRVTLRCSPRSGDLSVYWYQQSLDQGLQFLIQYYNGEERAKGNILERFSAQQFPDLHSELNLSSLELGDSALYFCASSVDGSGDRETQYFGPGTRLLVL.

The J gene is TRBJ2-5, the V gene TRBV6-5; TRBD2 agrees at 7 bases. CDR1 and CDR2 (germline): MNHEY, SVGAGI. With V trimmed by 0 bases and J by 1 base, 5 bases remained unmatched. The CDR3 covers 16 residues. The DNA for the CDR3 is TGTGCCAGCAGTTACTCGAGGGGCGGGGGCCAAGAGACCCAGTACTTC. It specifies CASSYSRGGGQETQYF.

The genes are TRBV11-2 and TRBJ2-5; maybe TRBD1 (5 bases). The CDR3 covers 15 residues. Deletions cut 3 bases from V and 2 bases from J, with 13 bases between. Germline V lookup: CDR1 SGHAT, CDR2 FQNNGV. For the CDR3, the DNA is TGTGCCAGCAGCTTGACAGTAGGGCAACAAGAGACCCAGTACTTC. It yields the protein CASSLTVGQQETQYF.

The V call is TRBV7-2, the J call TRBJ2-2; no clear D gene. The CDR3 has 14 amino acids. Germline CDR1 SGHTA, CDR2 FQGNSA. Trimming left V 2 bases short and J 9 bases short, with 13 bases between. The CDR3: CASSLQGKTRELFF. In nucleotides, the CDR3 is TGTGCCAGCAGCTTACAAGGGAAAACCCGGGAGCTGTTTTTT. Full variable domain (remainder filled in from reference TRBV7-2 and TRBJ2-2): GAGVSQSPSNKVTEKGKDVELRCDPISGHTALYWYRQSLGQGLEFLIYFQGNSAPDKSGLPSDRFSAERTGGSVSTLTIQRTQQEDSAVYLCASSLQGKTRELFFGEGSRLTVL.

The chain combines TRBV7-9 with TRBJ2-6, with D unclear. Germline CDR1 reads SEHNR; CDR2 reads FQNEAQ (reference sequence). Trimming stripped 2 bases from V and 0 bases from J, with 8 bases between. CDR3 length equals 16 residues. The CDR3 here is CASSLIPDSGANVLTF. In DNA form, the CDR3 reads TGTGCCAGCAGCTTAATCCCTGACTCTGGGGCCAACGTCCTGACTTTC.

This clone was seen more than once but under ten times. The chain links TRBV4-3 to TRBJ2-5; the match to TRBD1 covers 8 bases. Trimming at V came to 0 bases and at J to 5 bases, leaving 8 bases not matched to a gene. The CDR3 has 16 amino acids. The germline CDR1 and CDR2 sequences are LGHNA and YSLEER. The CDR3 nucleotides read TGCGCCAGCAGCCAAGATTTGGCAGGGGGCGGCGAGACCCAGTACTTC. Translation: CASSQDLAGGGETQYF.

This clone came up a few times. The chain combines TRBV30 with TRBJ1-5; 7 bases line up with TRBD1. The V and J ends lost 0 bases and 6 bases, in that order; junction bases with no gene match: 17. Germline V gene lookup returns CDR1 GTSNPN and CDR2 SVGIG (reference sequence). The CDR3 length is 18 residues. CDR3 in DNA: TGTGCCTGGAGTGTACGAATAAGTGGGCAGGGGGAAACTCAGCCCCAGCATTTT. As protein: CAWSVRISGQGETQPQHF.

The CDR3 loop reads CAWSAATNEKLFF. CDR3 nucleotide sequence: TGTGCCTGGAGTGCTGCAACTAATGAAAAACTGTTTTTT. The chain combines TRBV30 with TRBJ1-4; D not certain. Germline assignment: CDR1 GTSNPN and CDR2 SVGIG (reference sequence). Trimming left V 1 base short and J 0 bases short, with 3 bases between. The CDR3 consists of 13 residues.

The rearrangement joins TRBV27 to TRBJ1-5, with a weak D call TRBD1 (6 bases). This CDR3 region has 13 residues. The germline V gene encodes CDR1 MNHEY and CDR2 SMNVEV (reference sequence). V lost 6 bases and J lost 5, with 11 bases in between. The CDR3 here is CASSNRVDQPQHF. The CDR3 nucleotides read TGTGCCAGCAGCAACAGGGTCGATCAGCCCCAGCATTTT.

The V and J genes are TRBV10-3 and TRBJ1-1, with D uncertain. Trimming stripped 0 bases from V and 7 bases from J, with 12 bases between. CDR3 length: 14 residues. CDR1 ENHRY and CDR2 SYGVKD come from the germline V gene. In nucleotides, the CDR3 is TGTGCCATCAGTGAGTCTCCCAGCGATCTTGAAGCTTTCTTT. It specifies CAISESPSDLEAFF.

The chain combines TRBV25-1 with TRBJ2-3; 7 bases are shared with TRBD2. V shed 9 bases, J shed 1 base, and the junction held 10 bases outside the gene matches. The CDR3 sequence is 15 residues long. CDR1 is MGHDK and CDR2 is SYGVNS in the germline V gene. CDR3 bases: TGTGCCAGGACCGGCCTAGCGGCCCGCACAGATACGCAGTATTTT. Protein sequence: CARTGLAARTDTQYF.

The rearrangement uses TRBV28 and TRBJ1-2; 8 bases agree with TRBD1. CDR1 and CDR2 from the germline V gene are MDHEN and SYDVKM. V lost 5 bases to trimming and J lost 4 bases; unmatched junction nucleotides: 6. The CDR3 is 14 residues long. The CDR3: CASSPGTGPYGYTF. The CDR3 DNA reads as TGTGCCAGCAGTCCCGGGACAGGTCCCTATGGCTACACCTTC.

The DNA of the CDR3 is TGCGCCATGTACGCGGGAAATGAGCAGTTCTTC. Translating gives CAMYAGNEQFF. This rearrangement joins TRBV4-1 to TRBJ2-1; maybe TRBD2 (6 bases). Germline CDR1 reads MGHRA; CDR2 reads YSYEKL. The CDR3 extends over 11 amino acids. Deletions cut 10 bases from V and 7 bases from J, with 11 bases between.

V and J are TRBV19 and TRBJ1-5, with 11 bases fitting TRBD1. Per germline, CDR1 LNHDA and CDR2 SQIVND (reference sequence). V lost 4 bases, J lost 8 bases, and 10 bases stayed unmatched. The CDR3 extends over 16 amino acids. The CDR3 DNA is TGTGCCAGTAGTACACTGGACAGGGGGCTGGTTGAGCCCCAGCATTTT. Translated: CASSTLDRGLVEPQHF. Supplemented by reference TRBV19 and TRBJ1-5, the full variable domain reads DGGITQSPKYLFRKEGQNVTLSCEQNLNHDAMYWYRQDPGQGLRLIYYSQIVNDFQKGDIAEGYSVSREKKESFPLTVTSAQKNPTAFYLCASSTLDRGLVEPQHFGDGTRLSIL.